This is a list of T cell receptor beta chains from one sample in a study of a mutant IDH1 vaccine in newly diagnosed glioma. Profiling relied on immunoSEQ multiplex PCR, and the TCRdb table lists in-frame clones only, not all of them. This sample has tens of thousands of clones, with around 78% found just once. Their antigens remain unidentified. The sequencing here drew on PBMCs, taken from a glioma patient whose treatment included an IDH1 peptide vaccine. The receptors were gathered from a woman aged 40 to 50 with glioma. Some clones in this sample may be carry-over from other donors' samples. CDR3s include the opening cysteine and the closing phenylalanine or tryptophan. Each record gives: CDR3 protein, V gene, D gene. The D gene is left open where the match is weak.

cdr3_aa: CASSLVTGGGEQYF
v_call: TRBV5-4
d_call: TRBD1

cdr3_aa: CASSQGLRGVNYGYTF
v_call: TRBV4-3
d_call: -

cdr3_aa: CASTSDTGHGYTF
v_call: TRBV2
d_call: -

cdr3_aa: CASSTGEFNEKLFF
v_call: TRBV5-6
d_call: -

cdr3_aa: CASSSLGLAEETQYF
v_call: TRBV6-5
d_call: TRBD2

cdr3_aa: CASSPSQGLIAFF
v_call: TRBV28
d_call: -

cdr3_aa: CAWTGQTDTQYF
v_call: TRBV30
d_call: TRBD1

cdr3_aa: CASSPHSSGGSDTQYF
v_call: TRBV7-9
d_call: TRBD2

cdr3_aa: CSVEANTDTQYF
v_call: TRBV29-1
d_call: -

cdr3_aa: CASSQELAPNEQFF
v_call: TRBV4-2
d_call: TRBD2

cdr3_aa: CAISESTEAFF
v_call: TRBV10-3
d_call: -

cdr3_aa: CASSLGPSSYNSPLHF
v_call: TRBV4-1
d_call: -

cdr3_aa: CASSMGGNTEAFF
v_call: TRBV19
d_call: -

cdr3_aa: CASSERGVEVFF
v_call: TRBV5-1
d_call: -

cdr3_aa: CASSLAGRTDTQYF
v_call: TRBV4-2
d_call: TRBD2

cdr3_aa: CASSQEAAELGANVLTF
v_call: TRBV4-3
d_call: -

cdr3_aa: CASTWGQGPFEQYF
v_call: TRBV6-6
d_call: TRBD1

cdr3_aa: CASWHGASAGGYTF
v_call: TRBV6-6
d_call: -

cdr3_aa: CASSLSPTGNTEAFF
v_call: TRBV27
d_call: -

cdr3_aa: CSVLTRASSRTQYF
v_call: TRBV29-1
d_call: -

cdr3_aa: CASSLTQNEQFF
v_call: TRBV5-6
d_call: -

cdr3_aa: CASSSGTVDTIYF
v_call: TRBV5-1
d_call: -

cdr3_aa: CSVVLGRLGTEAFF
v_call: TRBV29-1
d_call: -

cdr3_aa: CASSLRTGLVSGELFF
v_call: TRBV7-7
d_call: -

cdr3_aa: CASSDIEVYEQFF
v_call: TRBV6-5
d_call: -

cdr3_aa: CAIAMMGYSGNTIYF
v_call: TRBV10-3
d_call: -

cdr3_aa: CASRVRGRNEQFF
v_call: TRBV21-1
d_call: -

cdr3_aa: CASRTRTEKNSPLHF
v_call: TRBV28
d_call: -

cdr3_aa: CAISAKSEVGEQYF
v_call: TRBV10-3
d_call: -

cdr3_aa: CATEPTGGMNTEAFF
v_call: TRBV2
d_call: -

cdr3_aa: CASSAGGEQFF
v_call: TRBV18
d_call: TRBD2

cdr3_aa: CASSPRRGPGANVLTF
v_call: TRBV7-9
d_call: TRBD1

cdr3_aa: CATSRFVGNRGKTQYF
v_call: TRBV15
d_call: -

cdr3_aa: CASSSESFRDYEQYF
v_call: TRBV6-5
d_call: -

cdr3_aa: CASSPTNQPQHF
v_call: TRBV18
d_call: -

cdr3_aa: CASDSSSEQFF
v_call: TRBV2
d_call: -

cdr3_aa: CASSPTGIYGYTF
v_call: TRBV27
d_call: -

cdr3_aa: CASTGQGNQPQHF
v_call: TRBV6-4
d_call: -

cdr3_aa: CASSLLGEGYEQYF
v_call: TRBV7-9
d_call: TRBD2

cdr3_aa: CASRLGWSTDTQYF
v_call: TRBV5-8
d_call: -

cdr3_aa: CSVDQQGSYGYTF
v_call: TRBV29-1
d_call: TRBD1

cdr3_aa: CASSLAATGKEKLFF
v_call: TRBV7-9
d_call: -

cdr3_aa: CASSESGWDTEAFF
v_call: TRBV25-1
d_call: -

cdr3_aa: CASQRGLNYGYTF
v_call: TRBV28
d_call: -

cdr3_aa: CATSRDQGGRVGPTQETQYF
v_call: TRBV15
d_call: -

cdr3_aa: CASSELAGGGTDTQYF
v_call: TRBV7-2
d_call: TRBD2

cdr3_aa: CASSDPARNTEAFF
v_call: TRBV2
d_call: -

cdr3_aa: CASSLGRAGSYNSPLHF
v_call: TRBV13
d_call: -

cdr3_aa: CASSRYGHFPHQPQHF
v_call: TRBV18
d_call: -